One and the same sample provided the 23 T cell receptor beta chains below, sequenced in a study of blood T cell repertoires in COVID-19. Profiling relied on immunoSEQ multiplex PCR, and the TCRdb table lists in-frame clones only, not all of them. The sample yields about 140,000 clones, around 81% seen once. Material for sequencing was peripheral blood. The receptor source for this set is a woman aged 45-65 years with acute or convalescent COVID-19.

This chain uses TRBV28 with TRBJ1-2; TRBD1 matches 8 bases. V gave up 8 bases and J gave up 7 bases; unmatched junction bases: 6. The CDR3 totals 12 residues. Germline CDR1 is MDHEN and CDR2 is SYDVKM. CDR3 sequence: CASHRTGIGYTF. The CDR3 nucleotides are TGTGCCAGCCACCGGACAGGGATTGGCTACACCTTC.

The V and J genes are TRBV19 and TRBJ1-1; tentative D call: TRBD1 (5 bases). From germline, CDR1 is LNHDA and CDR2 SQIVND (reference sequence). CDR3 size: 13 residues. Trimming pared 4 bases from V and 1 base from J, leaving 7 bases between. The CDR3 spells CASSKTANTEAFF. DNA for the CDR3: TGTGCCAGTAGTAAGACAGCGAACACTGAAGCTTTCTTT.

The gene calls are TRBV6-5 and TRBJ1-2; D is possibly TRBD1 (6 bases). CDR3 length: 16 amino acids. The germline V gene encodes CDR1 MNHEY and CDR2 SVGAGI. Deletions cut 2 bases from V and 8 bases from J, with 21 bases between. CDR3 in amino acids: CASSYGNTGIESGYTF. The CDR3 coding sequence is TGTGCCAGCAGTTACGGGAATACAGGGATAGAAAGCGGCTACACCTTC.

The chain carries TRBV4-3 and TRBJ2-1, with a weak D call TRBD2 (6 bases). CDR1 LGHNA and CDR2 YSLEER come from the germline V gene. The CDR3 contains 13 residues. V dropped 2 bases and J dropped 9 bases, with 11 bases sitting between them. This CDR3 reads CASSQSQGGEQFF. CDR3 in DNA: TGCGCCAGCAGCCAAAGTCAGGGAGGTGAGCAGTTCTTC.

The V gene is TRBV18, the J gene TRBJ1-1, with TRBD1 identical over 7 bases. Germline loops: CDR1 KGHSH, CDR2 LQKENI. V shed 4 bases and J 1 base; nucleotides not matched to a gene: 3. The CDR3 is 14 amino acids. CDR3 nucleotide sequence: TGTGCCAGCTCACGAGGACAGGCGAACACTGAAGCTTTCTTT. It specifies CASSRGQANTEAFF.

This sequence joins TRBV18 and TRBJ1-4; the D gene is possibly TRBD1 (5 bases). The CDR3 is 16 residues long. Germline CDR1 and CDR2: KGHSH and LQKENI. V lost 3 bases, J lost 5 bases, and 16 bases lay in between. This CDR3 reads CASSPNQRGGNEKLFF. CDR3 in DNA: TGTGCCAGCTCACCGAATCAAAGGGGAGGAAATGAAAAACTGTTTTTT.

The CDR3 DNA is TGCGCCAGCAGTGAGTCACCTATAGATACGCAGTATTTT. Its translation is CASSESPIDTQYF. The chain links TRBV10-2 to TRBJ2-3; D is unclear. This CDR3 comprises 13 residues. Trimming took 0 bases from V and 5 from J, leaving 6 bases between them. The V gene's germline CDR1 is WSHSY and CDR2 SAAADI.

The rearrangement joins TRBV7-2 to TRBJ2-3; D unresolved. There are 17 residues in the CDR3. Trimming left V 6 bases short and J 0 bases short, with 19 bases between. Germline assignment: CDR1 SGHTA and CDR2 FQGNSA. The CDR3 is CASRGPALLGSTDTQYF. The CDR3 DNA follows: TGTGCCAGCAGGGGCCCAGCACTCTTAGGAAGCACAGATACGCAGTATTTT.

The chain uses TRBV6-1 and TRBJ1-5, with D maybe TRBD1 (6 bases). V shed 4 bases and J shed 0 bases, with 13 bases lying between them. CDR1 MNHNS and CDR2 SASEGT come from the germline V gene. The CDR3 loop spans 16 amino acids. CDR3 loop: CASSASGTYSNQPQHF. The CDR3 DNA sequence: TGTGCCAGCAGTGCTTCAGGGACATATAGCAATCAGCCCCAGCATTTT.

This clone was found once. CDR3 DNA: TGTGCCAGCAGTTTTGGCAGGAGGGCAGATACGCAGTATTTT. It is translated as CASSFGRRADTQYF. This chain uses TRBV28 with TRBJ2-3; D is perhaps TRBD2 (6 bases). CDR1 is MDHEN and CDR2 is SYDVKM in the germline V gene. The CDR3 loop spans 14 amino acids. The V end lost 3 bases, the J end lost 4 bases, and 11 bases lay between the germline ends.

This chain joins TRBV27 and TRBJ2-3, with a tentative D call TRBD2 (7 bases). The germline V and J ends were trimmed by 7 bases and 5 bases, with 22 bases remaining between them. The CDR3 runs 16 residues. Germline V gene lookup returns CDR1 MNHEY and CDR2 SMNVEV (reference sequence). The CDR3 DNA follows: TGTGCCAGCAACTCCTACTGGGGGGGCATCGAAGATACGCAGTATTTT. Translating gives CASNSYWGGIEDTQYF.

The chain employs TRBV9 and TRBJ2-7, with D possibly matching TRBD2 (5 bases). CDR1 is SGDLS and CDR2 is YYNGEE in the germline V gene. With 2 bases removed from V and 4 bases from J, the gap between germline ends came to 13 bases. The CDR3 is 14 residues long. This CDR3 reads CASSVENGVYEQYF. The CDR3 DNA reads as TGTGCCAGCAGCGTCGAAAACGGGGTTTACGAGCAGTACTTC.

V and J are TRBV7-2 and TRBJ1-1; TRBD1 matches at 9 bases. The V segment lost 1 base and the J segment 7 bases; nucleotides outside the gene matches: 4. CDR1 is SGHTA and CDR2 is FQGNSA in the germline V gene. The CDR3 loop spans 14 amino acids. CDR3 sequence: CASSLVTGGGEAFF. DNA for the CDR3: TGTGCCAGCAGCTTAGTTACAGGGGGCGGTGAAGCTTTCTTT.

This clone occurred a few times. V usage is TRBV2 and J usage is TRBJ2-3; D is possibly TRBD2 (6 bases). V was pared by 8 bases and J by 3 bases, with 15 bases between. CDR1 and CDR2 (germline): SNHLY, FYNNEI. The CDR3 totals 14 residues. The CDR3 protein is CASGVGLATDTQYF. For the CDR3, the DNA is TGTGCCAGCGGGGTAGGGCTAGCGACAGATACGCAGTATTTT.

This clone has just one count. The chain links TRBV28 to TRBJ1-6, with D maybe TRBD1 (5 bases). Germline V gene sequence: CDR1 MDHEN, CDR2 SYDVKM. The CDR3 has 15 amino acids. With 6 bases removed from V and 10 bases from J, the gap between germline ends came to 19 bases. The CDR3 sequence is CASRGHGAFGSPLHF. CDR3 nucleotide sequence: TGTGCCAGCAGAGGACATGGGGCCTTCGGGTCACCCCTCCACTTT.

The chain joins TRBV10-3 to TRBJ1-3, with 8 bases fitting TRBD1. The CDR3 is 15 amino acids. The ends lost 7 bases at V and 0 bases at J; junction bases unmatched: 5. The germline CDR1 and CDR2 sequences are ENHRY and SYGVKD. The CDR3 nucleotides read TGTGCCATCATGGGGACAGGCAGCTCTGGAAACACCATATATTTT. This sequence encodes CAIMGTGSSGNTIYF.

The V call is TRBV3-1 (or the pseudogene TRBV3-2), the J call TRBJ1-6; TRBD1 is a possible D gene (6 bases). The CDR3 has 16 amino acids. V lost 1 base to trimming and J lost 6 bases, with 13 bases between them. Germline V gives CDR1 LGHDT, CDR2 YNNKEL (reference sequence). CDR3: CASSQGGQSPNSPLHF. CDR3 coding DNA: TGTGCCAGCAGCCAAGGAGGACAGTCACCTAATTCACCCCTCCACTTT.

The J gene is TRBJ1-1, the V gene TRBV2; D might be TRBD1 (5 bases). This CDR3 has 12 amino acids. Germline CDR1 reads SNHLY; CDR2 reads FYNNEI. Between the trimmed V and J ends, which lost 8 bases and 11 bases, there was a span of 18 bases. The CDR3 nucleotides read TGTGCCAGCGGGACTGGGGGATTGAATGCTTTCTTT. This codes for CASGTGGLNAFF.

V usage is TRBV5-1 and J usage is TRBJ2-5; 8 nucleotides line up with TRBD1. Germline CDR1 SGHRS, CDR2 YFSETQ. J gave up 5 bases and V 7 bases, and 13 bases lay outside the gene matches. The CDR3 totals 15 residues. The CDR3 loop reads CASAGGQASSETQYF. CDR3 coding DNA: TGCGCCAGCGCTGGGGGACAGGCGAGTTCGGAGACCCAGTACTTC.

The gene calls are TRBV21-1 and TRBJ2-7; the table's D call, TRBD1, has no DNA check behind it. TRBV21-1 is reported as a pseudogene. The CDR3 consists of 17 residues. CDR3 bases: TGTGCCAGCACCAGGGGCCCGGACAGGACCTACGGAGGCGAGCAGTACTTC. Translating it yields CASTRGPDRTYGGEQYF.

In this sample, this clone turned up a few times. Other DNA sequences in the same sample also yield this CDR3. This sequence joins TRBV7-2 and TRBJ1-5; D is perhaps TRBD1 (6 bases). The CDR3 runs 13 residues. The V end was cut by 4 bases, the J end by 5 bases, with 9 bases between. In germline, CDR1 is SGHTA, CDR2 FQGNSA. The CDR3 here is CASSSQGDQPQHF. The CDR3 DNA is TGTGCCAGCAGCTCACAGGGTGATCAGCCCCAGCATTTT.

This sequence joins TRBV6-5 and TRBJ1-4; 7 bases are shared with TRBD1. The V gene end was trimmed by 6 bases and the J gene end by 4 bases; junction bases not matched to a gene: 8. CDR1 is MNHEY and CDR2 is SVGAGI in the germline V gene. The CDR3 is made up of 15 amino acids. The CDR3 is CASSRQGIDNEKLFF. The CDR3 DNA sequence: TGTGCCAGCAGCCGACAGGGAATAGATAATGAAAAACTGTTTTTT.

V usage is TRBV7-6 and J usage is TRBJ2-3, with a weak D call TRBD2 (6 bases). The CDR3 is 15 residues long. Trimming shortened V by 3 bases and J by 6 bases, and 16 bases separated the two germline ends. Germline assignment: CDR1 SGHVS and CDR2 FNYEAQ. The CDR3 sequence: CASSFSGEELDTQYF. The CDR3 DNA sequence: TGTGCCAGCAGCTTTTCCGGGGAGGAGTTGGATACGCAGTATTTT.